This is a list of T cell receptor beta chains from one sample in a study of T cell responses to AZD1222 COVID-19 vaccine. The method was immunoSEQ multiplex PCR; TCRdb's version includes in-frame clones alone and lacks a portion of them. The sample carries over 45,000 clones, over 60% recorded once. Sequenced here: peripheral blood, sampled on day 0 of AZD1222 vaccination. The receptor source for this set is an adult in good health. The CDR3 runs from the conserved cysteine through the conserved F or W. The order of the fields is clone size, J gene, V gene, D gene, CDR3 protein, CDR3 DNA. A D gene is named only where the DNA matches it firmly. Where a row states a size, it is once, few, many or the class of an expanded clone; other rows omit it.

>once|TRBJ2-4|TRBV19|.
CASSLQGYIQYF
TGTGCCAGTAGTCTTCAGGGATACATTCAGTACTTC
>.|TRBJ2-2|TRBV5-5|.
CASSFWGVWRTGELFF
TGTGCCAGCAGCTTTTGGGGGGTTTGGAGAACCGGGGAGCTGTTTTTT
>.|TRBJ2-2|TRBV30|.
CAWSATSSNTGELFF
TGTGCCTGGAGTGCGACATCGAGCAACACCGGGGAGCTGTTTTTT
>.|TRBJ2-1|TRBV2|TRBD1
CASGQGFFNEQFF
TGTGCCAGCGGACAGGGTTTTTTTAATGAGCAGTTCTTC
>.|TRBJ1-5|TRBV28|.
CASSPPGAQHF
TGTGCCAGCAGTCCCCCAGGAGCCCAGCATTTT
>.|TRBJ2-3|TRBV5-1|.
CASSLEGGTDTQYF
TGCGCCAGCAGCTTGGAGGGGGGCACAGATACGCAGTATTTT
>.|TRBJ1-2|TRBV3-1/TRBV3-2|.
CASSQVTGRALGYGYTF
TGTGCCAGCAGCCAAGTTACGGGACGCGCCCTTGGATATGGCTACACCTTC
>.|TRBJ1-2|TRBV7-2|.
CASSLTPTSGVHGYTF
TGTGCCAGCAGCTTAACCCCCACTTCGGGGGTCCATGGCTACACCTTC
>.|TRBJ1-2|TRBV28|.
CASKSGYYGYTF
TGTGCCAGCAAATCGGGGTACTATGGCTACACCTTC
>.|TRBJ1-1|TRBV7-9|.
CASSFGRQFNTEAFF
TGTGCCAGCAGCTTCGGTCGGCAGTTTAACACTGAAGCTTTCTTT